This T cell receptor (beta chain) was captured by sequencing in a study of cytomegalovirus exposure and HLA in healthy donors. Regarding the study as a whole: A list of approximately 150 TCR beta chains associated with cytomegalovirus was given. One later analysis, an examination of the 120 or so validation repertoires, found that first-cohort TCR clusters tended to co-occur in them. Reported performance of the classifier showed diagnosis of cytomegalovirus status with high specificity and sensitivity.

Germline CDR1 reads MNHEY; CDR2 reads SVGAGI. The CDR3 totals 14 residues. The V and J ends lost 6 bases and 4 bases respectively, with 12 bases between them. About this clone: Antigen unknown.

Using immunoSEQ multiplex PCR, the repertoire was profiled, and TCRdb retains in-frame clones only, with some absent. This table holds around 200,000 clones, 81% found once. The sequence was collected from a woman aged 30 to 39 in good health and CMV-seronegative. This chain links TRBV6-5 with TRBJ2-2; the D gene is possibly TRBD1 (5 bases). Material: PBMCs. This CDR3 reads CASRPDSLTGELFF. The CDR3 DNA is TGTGCCAGCAGACCCGACAGTCTCACCGGGGAGCTGTTTTTT.